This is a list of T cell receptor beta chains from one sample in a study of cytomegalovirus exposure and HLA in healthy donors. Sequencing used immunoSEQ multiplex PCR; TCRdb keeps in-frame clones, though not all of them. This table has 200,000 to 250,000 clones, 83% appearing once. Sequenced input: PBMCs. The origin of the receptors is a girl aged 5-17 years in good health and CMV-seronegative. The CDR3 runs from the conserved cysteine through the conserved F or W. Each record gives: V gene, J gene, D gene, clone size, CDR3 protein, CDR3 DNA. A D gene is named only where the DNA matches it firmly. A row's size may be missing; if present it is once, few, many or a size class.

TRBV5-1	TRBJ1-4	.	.	CASSLDGTRAFREKLFF	TGCGCCAGCAGCTTGGATGGGACACGAGCCTTTAGAGAAAAACTGTTTTTT
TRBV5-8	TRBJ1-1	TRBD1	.	CASSFNRIGGGVRASTEAFF	TGTGCCAGCAGCTTTAATCGGATAGGGGGCGGTGTTCGGGCTAGCACTGAAGCTTTCTTT
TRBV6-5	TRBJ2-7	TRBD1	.	CASSSADRGEQYF	TGTGCCAGCAGTTCAGCGGACAGGGGCGAGCAGTACTTC
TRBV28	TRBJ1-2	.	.	CASTTGTGNYGYTF	TGTGCCAGCACGACCGGTACGGGAAACTATGGCTACACCTTC
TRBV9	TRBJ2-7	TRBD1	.	CASSPRDRTYEQYF	TGTGCCAGCAGCCCCCGGGACAGAACCTACGAGCAGTACTTC
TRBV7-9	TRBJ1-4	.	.	CASSATGSTNEKLFF	TGTGCCAGCAGCGCTACAGGGTCAACTAATGAAAAACTGTTTTTT
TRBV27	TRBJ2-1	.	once	CASGLHSGSYNEQFF	TGTGCCAGCGGCTTGCATTCGGGCTCCTACAATGAGCAGTTCTTC
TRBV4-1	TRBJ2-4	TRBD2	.	CASSPTSGGILAKNIQYF	TGCGCCAGCAGCCCGACTAGCGGGGGGATCCTAGCCAAAAACATTCAGTACTTC
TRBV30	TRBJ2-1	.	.	CAWRQGINQYEQFF	TGTGCCTGGAGACAGGGTATCAATCAATATGAGCAGTTCTTC
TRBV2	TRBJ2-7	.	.	CASTRGGSYEQYF	TGTGCCAGCACTAGGGGGGGCTCCTACGAGCAGTACTTC
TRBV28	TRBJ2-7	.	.	CASSSNPYIIYEQYF	TGTGCCAGCAGTTCCAACCCTTACATAATCTACGAGCAGTACTTC
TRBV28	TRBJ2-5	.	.	CASSFVRGLQETQYF	TGTGCCAGCAGTTTCGTAAGGGGTCTCCAAGAGACCCAGTACTTC
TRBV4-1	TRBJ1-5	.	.	CASSPTQDWQPQHF	TGCGCCAGCAGCCCAACACAGGATTGGCAGCCCCAGCATTTT
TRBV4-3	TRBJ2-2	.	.	CASSQDWRASNTGELFF	TGCGCCAGCAGCCAAGATTGGCGGGCCTCGAACACCGGGGAGCTGTTTTTT
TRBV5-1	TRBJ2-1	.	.	CASSSQNEQFF	TGCGCCAGCAGCTCACAGAATGAGCAGTTCTTC
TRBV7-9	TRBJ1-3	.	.	CASSLAGGRGNTIYF	TGTGCCAGCAGCTTAGCGGGAGGGCGTGGAAACACCATATATTTT
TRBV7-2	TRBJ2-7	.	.	CASSLVGHLAYEQYF	TGTGCCAGCAGCTTAGTGGGACACCTAGCCTACGAGCAGTACTTC
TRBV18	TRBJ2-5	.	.	CASSHTANSPKETQYF	TGTGCCAGCTCACATACAGCTAACTCCCCAAAAGAGACCCAGTACTTC
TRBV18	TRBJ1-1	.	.	CASSPLLGTRRTIHVTEAFF	TGTGCCAGCTCACCACTACTAGGGACAAGGCGAACGATCCACGTCACTGAAGCTTTCTTT
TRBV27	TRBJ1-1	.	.	CASRASQTPNTEAFF	TGTGCCAGCAGGGCTAGTCAAACACCGAACACTGAAGCTTTCTTT
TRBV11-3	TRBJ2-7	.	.	CASSDSQGIGEQYF	TGTGCCAGCAGCGATAGCCAGGGGATCGGCGAGCAGTACTTC
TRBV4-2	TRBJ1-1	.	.	CASSQDAPTGRASEAFF	TGTGCCAGCAGCCAAGATGCCCCCACAGGGCGGGCTTCTGAAGCTTTCTTT
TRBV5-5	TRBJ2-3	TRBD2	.	CASSLEASGSFEVLDTQYF	TGTGCCAGCAGCTTGGAGGCTAGCGGGAGCTTCGAGGTTTTAGATACGCAGTATTTT